The T cell receptor beta chain under discussion was sequenced for a study of siplizumab effects on memory and regulatory T cells. Generated by immunoSEQ multiplex PCR, the TCRdb table keeps only in-frame clones and is missing some. Here the sample spans more than 85,000 clones, 90% to 95% being singletons. Study results and limitations: Fewer alloreactive sequences mapped to unstimulated CD4+ memory cells under siplizumab. Confirmation that proliferating Tregs from siplizumab cultures had suppressive function was not obtained. A major contribution to the alloresponse seemed to be made by naive T cells, which seemed more diverse than memory cells. Phenotypic classification as naive or memory proved unattainable for roughly 75-96% of proliferating CD4+ or CD8+ clones.

The CDR3 has 12 amino acids. The germline V gene has CDR1 SGHTA and CDR2 FQGNSA. Trimming took 5 bases from V and 10 from J, leaving 14 bases between them. Concerning this clone itself: Its antigen is as yet unknown.

The sample consisted of Tregs sorted from blood. This TCR was sampled from a human donor in good health. The V call is TRBV7-2, the J call TRBJ1-1; D is unresolved. The CDR3 region is CASSPFSGRAFF. The CDR3 DNA is TGTGCCAGCAGCCCTTTCTCCGGGAGAGCTTTCTTT.